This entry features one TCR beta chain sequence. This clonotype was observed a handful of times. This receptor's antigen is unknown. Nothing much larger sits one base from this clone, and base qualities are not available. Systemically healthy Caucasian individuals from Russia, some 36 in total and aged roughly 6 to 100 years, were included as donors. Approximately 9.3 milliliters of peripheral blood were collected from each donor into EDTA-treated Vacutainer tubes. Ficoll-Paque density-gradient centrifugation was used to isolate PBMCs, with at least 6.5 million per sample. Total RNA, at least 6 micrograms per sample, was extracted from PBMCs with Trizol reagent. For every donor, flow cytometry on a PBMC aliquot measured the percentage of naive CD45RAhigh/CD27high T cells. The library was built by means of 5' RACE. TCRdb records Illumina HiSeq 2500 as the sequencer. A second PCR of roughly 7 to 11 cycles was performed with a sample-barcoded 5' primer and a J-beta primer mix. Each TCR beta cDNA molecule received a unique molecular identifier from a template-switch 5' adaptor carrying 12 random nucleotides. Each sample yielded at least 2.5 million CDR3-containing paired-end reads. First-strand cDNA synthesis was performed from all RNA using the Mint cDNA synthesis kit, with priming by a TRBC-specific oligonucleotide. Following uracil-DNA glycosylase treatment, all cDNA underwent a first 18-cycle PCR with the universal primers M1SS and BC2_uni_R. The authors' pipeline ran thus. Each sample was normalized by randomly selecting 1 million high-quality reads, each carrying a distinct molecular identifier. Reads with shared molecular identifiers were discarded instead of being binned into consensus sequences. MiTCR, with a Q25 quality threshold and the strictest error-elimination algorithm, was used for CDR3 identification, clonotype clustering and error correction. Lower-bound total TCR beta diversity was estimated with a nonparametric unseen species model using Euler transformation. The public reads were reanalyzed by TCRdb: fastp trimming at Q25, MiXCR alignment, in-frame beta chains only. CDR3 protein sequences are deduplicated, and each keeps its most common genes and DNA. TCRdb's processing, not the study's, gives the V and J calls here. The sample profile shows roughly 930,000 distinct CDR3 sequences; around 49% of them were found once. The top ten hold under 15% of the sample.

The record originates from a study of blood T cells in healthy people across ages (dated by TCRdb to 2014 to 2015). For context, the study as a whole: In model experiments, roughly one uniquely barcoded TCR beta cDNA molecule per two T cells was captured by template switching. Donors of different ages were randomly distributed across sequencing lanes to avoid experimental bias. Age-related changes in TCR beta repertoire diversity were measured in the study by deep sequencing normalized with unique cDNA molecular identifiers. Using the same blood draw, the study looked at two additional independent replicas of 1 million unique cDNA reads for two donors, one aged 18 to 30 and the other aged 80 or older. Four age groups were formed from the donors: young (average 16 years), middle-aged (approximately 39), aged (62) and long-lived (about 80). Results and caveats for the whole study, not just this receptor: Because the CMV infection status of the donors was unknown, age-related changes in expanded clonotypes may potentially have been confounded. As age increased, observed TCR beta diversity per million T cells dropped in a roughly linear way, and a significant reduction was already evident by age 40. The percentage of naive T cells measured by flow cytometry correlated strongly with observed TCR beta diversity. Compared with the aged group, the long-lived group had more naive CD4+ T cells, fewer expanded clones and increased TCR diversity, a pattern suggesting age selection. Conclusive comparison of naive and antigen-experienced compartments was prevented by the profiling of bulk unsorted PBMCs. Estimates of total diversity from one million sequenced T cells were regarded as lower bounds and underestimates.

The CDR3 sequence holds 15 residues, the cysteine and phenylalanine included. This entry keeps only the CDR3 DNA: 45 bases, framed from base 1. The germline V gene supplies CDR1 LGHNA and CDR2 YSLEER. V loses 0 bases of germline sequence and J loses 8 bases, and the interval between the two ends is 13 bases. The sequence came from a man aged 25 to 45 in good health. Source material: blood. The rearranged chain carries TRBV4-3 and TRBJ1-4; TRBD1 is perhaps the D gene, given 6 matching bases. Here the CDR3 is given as CASSQEKGGKEKLFF. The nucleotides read TGCGCCAGCAGCCAAGAGAAGGGGGGAAAAGAAAAACTGTTTTTT.